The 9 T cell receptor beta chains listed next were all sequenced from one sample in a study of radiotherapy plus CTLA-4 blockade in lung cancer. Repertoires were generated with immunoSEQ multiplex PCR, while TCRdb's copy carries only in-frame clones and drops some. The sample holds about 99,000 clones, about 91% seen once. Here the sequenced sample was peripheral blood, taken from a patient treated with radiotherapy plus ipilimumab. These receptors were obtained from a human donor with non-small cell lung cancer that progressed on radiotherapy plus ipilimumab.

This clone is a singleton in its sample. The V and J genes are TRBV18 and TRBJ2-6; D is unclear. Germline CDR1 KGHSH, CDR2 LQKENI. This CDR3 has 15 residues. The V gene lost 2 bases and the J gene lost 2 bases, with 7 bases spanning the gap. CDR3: CASSPGVPGANVLTF. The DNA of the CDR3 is TGTGCCAGCTCACCAGGGGTCCCTGGGGCCAACGTCCTGACTTTC. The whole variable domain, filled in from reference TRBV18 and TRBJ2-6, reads NAGVMQNPRHLVRRRGQEARLRCSPMKGHSHVYWYRQLPEEGLKFMVYLQKENIIDESGMPKERFSAEFPKEGPSILRIQQVVRGDSAAYFCASSPGVPGANVLTFGAGSRLTVL.

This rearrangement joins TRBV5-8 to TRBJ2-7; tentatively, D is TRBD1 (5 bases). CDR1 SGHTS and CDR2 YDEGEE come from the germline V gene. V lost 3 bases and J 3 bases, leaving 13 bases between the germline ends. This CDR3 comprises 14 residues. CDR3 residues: CASSSQGRGYEQYF. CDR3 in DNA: TGTGCCAGCAGCTCCCAGGGCCGCGGCTACGAGCAGTACTTC.

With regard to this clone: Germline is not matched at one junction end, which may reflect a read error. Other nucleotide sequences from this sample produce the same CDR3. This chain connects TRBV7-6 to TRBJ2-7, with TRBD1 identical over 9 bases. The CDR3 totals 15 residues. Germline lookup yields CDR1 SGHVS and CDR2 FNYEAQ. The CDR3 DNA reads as TGCGCCAGCAGCCGAACCGGGACAGGGCCCGCCGAGCAGTACTTC. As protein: CASSRTGTGPAEQYF. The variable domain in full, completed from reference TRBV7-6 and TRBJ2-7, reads GAGVSQSPRYKVTKRGQDVALRCDPISGHVSLYWYRQALGQGPEFLTYFNYEAQQDKSGLPNDRFSAERPEGSISTLTIQRTEQRDSAMYRCASSRTGTGPAEQYFGPGTRLTVT.

CDR3 residues: CASSFVTGGAVETQYF. In nucleotides, the CDR3 is TGTGCCAGCAGCTTCGTGACAGGGGGCGCGGTGGAGACCCAGTACTTC. This chain connects TRBV11-3 to TRBJ2-5; 10 bases fit TRBD1. The CDR3 runs to 16 residues. Germline CDR1 reads SGHNT; CDR2 reads YENEEA. V shed 3 bases and J 5 bases; nucleotides not matched to a gene: 9.

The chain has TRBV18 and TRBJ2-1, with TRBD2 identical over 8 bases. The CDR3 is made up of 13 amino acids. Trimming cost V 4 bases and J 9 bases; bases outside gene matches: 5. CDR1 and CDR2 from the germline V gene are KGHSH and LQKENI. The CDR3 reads CASSLSAGVEQFF. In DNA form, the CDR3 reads TGTGCCAGCTCACTTTCAGCGGGAGTTGAGCAGTTCTTC.

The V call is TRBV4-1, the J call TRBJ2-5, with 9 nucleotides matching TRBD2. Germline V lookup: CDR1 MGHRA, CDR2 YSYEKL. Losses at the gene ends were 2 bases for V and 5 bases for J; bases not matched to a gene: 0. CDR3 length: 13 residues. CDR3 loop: CASSQLAGETQYF. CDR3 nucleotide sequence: TGCGCCAGCAGCCAACTAGCGGGGGAGACCCAGTACTTC.

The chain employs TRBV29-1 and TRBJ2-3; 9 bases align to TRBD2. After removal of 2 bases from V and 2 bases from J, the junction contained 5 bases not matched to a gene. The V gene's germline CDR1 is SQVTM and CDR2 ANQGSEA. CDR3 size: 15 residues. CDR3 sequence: CSVERTSEDTDTQYF. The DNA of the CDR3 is TGCAGCGTTGAAAGGACTAGCGAGGACACAGATACGCAGTATTTT.

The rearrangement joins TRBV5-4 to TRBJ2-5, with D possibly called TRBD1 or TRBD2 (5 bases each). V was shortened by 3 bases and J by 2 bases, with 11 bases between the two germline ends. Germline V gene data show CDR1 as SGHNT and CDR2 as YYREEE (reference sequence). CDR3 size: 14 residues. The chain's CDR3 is CASSSGRDQETQYF. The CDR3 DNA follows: TGTGCCAGCAGCTCGGGACGGGATCAAGAGACCCAGTACTTC.

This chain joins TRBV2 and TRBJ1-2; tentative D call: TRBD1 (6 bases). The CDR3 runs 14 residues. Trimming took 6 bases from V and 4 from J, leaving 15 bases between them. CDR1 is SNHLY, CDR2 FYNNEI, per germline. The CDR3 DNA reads TGTGCCAGCAGATCGACAGGAGATGTCTATGGCTACACCTTC. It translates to CASRSTGDVYGYTF.